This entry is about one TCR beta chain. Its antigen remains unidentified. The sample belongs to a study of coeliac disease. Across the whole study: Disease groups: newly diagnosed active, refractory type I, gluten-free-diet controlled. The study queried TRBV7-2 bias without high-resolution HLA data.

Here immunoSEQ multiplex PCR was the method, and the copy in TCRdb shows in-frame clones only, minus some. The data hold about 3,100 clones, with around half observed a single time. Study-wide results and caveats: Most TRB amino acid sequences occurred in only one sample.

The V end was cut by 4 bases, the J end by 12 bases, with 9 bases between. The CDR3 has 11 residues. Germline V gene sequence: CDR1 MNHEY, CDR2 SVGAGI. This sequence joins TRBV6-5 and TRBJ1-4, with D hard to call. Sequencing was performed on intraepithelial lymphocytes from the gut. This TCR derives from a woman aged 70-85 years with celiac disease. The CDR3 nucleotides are TGTGCCAGCAGTTTCGGGTGGGAACTGTTTTTT. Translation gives CASSFGWELFF.